The 8 T cell receptor beta chains given below trace back to one sample, sequenced in a study of blood T cell repertoires in COVID-19. The assay was immunoSEQ multiplex PCR, and TCRdb's table has in-frame clones only and misses some. The data show some 360,000 clones, over 85% seen once. Sequencing was carried out using peripheral blood. All receptors derive from an older woman with COVID-19, enrolled during active disease.

The chain links TRBV27 to TRBJ1-3; perhaps TRBD1 as D (6 bases). Germline V gives CDR1 MNHEY, CDR2 SMNVEV (reference sequence). The CDR3 covers 15 residues. The V end lost 5 bases, the J end lost 0 bases, and 11 bases lay between the germline ends. The DNA for the CDR3 is TGTGCCAGCAGTCGACGGACAGTCTCTGGAAACACCATATATTTT. This translates into CASSRRTVSGNTIYF.

This sequence joins TRBV27 and TRBJ2-6; no clear D gene. V was cut by 4 bases and J by 0 bases, with 7 bases left in between. Per the germline V gene, CDR1 is MNHEY and CDR2 is SMNVEV (reference sequence). This CDR3 is 15 amino acids long. The CDR3 loop reads CASSSTHSGANVLTF. CDR3 in DNA: TGTGCCAGCAGTTCGACACACTCTGGGGCCAACGTCCTGACTTTC.

The chain combines TRBV9 with TRBJ2-2; TRBD2 matches 8 bases. Per germline, CDR1 SGDLS and CDR2 YYNGEE. The CDR3 extends over 14 amino acids. V gave up 3 bases and J gave up 7 bases; unmatched junction bases: 5. CDR3 coding DNA: TGTGCCAGCAGCGGCGGGGGGCCGAGCGGGGAGCTGTTTTTT. Translated: CASSGGGPSGELFF.

This rearrangement joins TRBV27 to TRBJ2-1; D uncertain. Trimming stripped 0 bases from V and 1 base from J, with 19 bases between. This CDR3 spans 19 amino acids. The germline CDR1 and CDR2 sequences are MNHEY and SMNVEV (reference sequence). The CDR3 sequence is CASSLSIQILVGSYNEQFF. The CDR3 nucleotides read TGTGCCAGCAGTTTATCGATCCAGATCCTAGTTGGATCCTACAATGAGCAGTTCTTC.

The chain recombines TRBV7-3 with TRBJ2-1, with 10 nucleotides matching TRBD1. The ends lost 4 bases at V and 7 bases at J; junction bases unmatched: 7. CDR3 length equals 15 residues. Germline CDR1 and CDR2: SGHTA and FQGTGA. The CDR3 protein is CASSSGQGVVNEQFF. CDR3 in DNA: TGTGCCAGCAGCTCCGGACAGGGGGTAGTGAATGAGCAGTTCTTC. Variable domain in full (rest from reference TRBV7-3 and TRBJ2-1): GAGVSQTPSNKVTEKGKYVELRCDPISGHTALYWYRQSLGQGPEFLIYFQGTGAADDSGLPNDRFFAVRPEGSVSTLKIQRTERGDSAVYLCASSSGQGVVNEQFFGPGTRLTVL.

The genes are TRBV9 and TRBJ1-1; D gene unclear. Trimming took 4 bases from V and 5 from J, leaving 12 bases between them. This CDR3 region has 13 residues. Germline V lookup: CDR1 SGDLS, CDR2 YYNGEE. The DNA for the CDR3 is TGTGCCAGCAGCCCCAGAGGGAAGACTGAAGCTTTCTTT. Translation gives CASSPRGKTEAFF.

The V gene is TRBV15, the J gene TRBJ2-5; no clear D gene. CDR3 size: 13 residues. With 4 bases removed from V and 5 bases from J, the gap between germline ends came to 11 bases. The germline V gene has CDR1 LNHNV and CDR2 YYDKDF (reference sequence). CDR3 nucleotides: TGTGCCACCAGCATATCGACCGGGGAGACCCAGTACTTC. This gives the protein CATSISTGETQYF.

This chain uses TRBV14 with TRBJ2-7; 9 nucleotides line up with TRBD2. CDR3 size: 16 residues. Trimming removed 0 bases from V and 4 bases from J; junction bases left unmatched: 7. CDR1 and CDR2 from the germline V gene are SGHDN and FVKESK. CDR3 protein: CASSQDLPGLAYEQYF. CDR3 nucleotides: TGTGCCAGCAGCCAAGATTTACCGGGACTAGCATACGAGCAGTACTTC.